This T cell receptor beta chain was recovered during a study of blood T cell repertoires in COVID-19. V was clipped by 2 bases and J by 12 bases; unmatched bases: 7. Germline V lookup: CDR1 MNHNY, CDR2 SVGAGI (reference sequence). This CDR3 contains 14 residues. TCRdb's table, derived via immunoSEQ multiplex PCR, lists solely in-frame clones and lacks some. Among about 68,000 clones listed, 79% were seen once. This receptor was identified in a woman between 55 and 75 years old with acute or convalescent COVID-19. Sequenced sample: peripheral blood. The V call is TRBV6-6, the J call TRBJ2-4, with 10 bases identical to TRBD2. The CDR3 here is CASSYEAGGLDQYF. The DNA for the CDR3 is TGTGCCAGCAGTTACGAAGCGGGGGGGCTGGATCAGTACTTC.